These 15 T cell receptor beta chains were all obtained from the same sample, sequenced in a study of long-term antiretroviral therapy in people with HIV (dated by TCRdb to the early 2020s). The immunoSEQ hsTCRB v3.0 assay was used at survey level resolution to sequence the TRB variable region. TCRdb stores this immuneACCESS table with in-frame sequences only. Part of the clones is absent; in the studies checked, under half of the shortfall reflects unresolved V genes, and no reason is known for the rest. For this sample there are some 20,000 clones; roughly 75% appear just once. Around 13% of the sample rests with the top ten. Material: unsorted PBMCs, obtained 2.9 years after starting antiretroviral therapy. Receptors originate from a woman aged 25 to 39 with HIV.

The V and J genes are TRBV5-1 and TRBJ1-1, with D unclear. Trimming stripped 3 bases from V and 0 bases from J, with 6 bases between. Germline CDR1 and CDR2: SGHRS and YFSETQ. The CDR3 runs to 13 residues. CDR3 bases: TGCGCCAGCAGCTCGGGCATGAACACTGAAGCTTTCTTT. Amino acid sequence: CASSSGMNTEAFF.

V gene TRBV7-9 combines with J gene TRBJ2-3, with 11 bases lining up with TRBD2. The V gene's germline CDR1 is SEHNR and CDR2 FQNEAQ (reference sequence). Trimming took 1 base from V and 0 from J; bases not matched to a gene: 3. The CDR3 covers 17 residues. CDR3 coding DNA: TGTGCCAGCAGCTTAGGCACTAGCGGGGGAAGCACAGATACGCAGTATTTT. Protein sequence: CASSLGTSGGSTDTQYF.

The genes are TRBV9 and TRBJ1-2; 7 nucleotides match TRBD1. Unmatched junction bases numbered 11, after V lost 3 bases and J lost 6 bases. Germline CDR1 SGDLS, CDR2 YYNGEE. The CDR3 is 15 residues long. The CDR3: CASSAYTGASDGYTF. Here the CDR3 DNA reads TGTGCCAGCAGCGCATACACAGGGGCGTCGGATGGCTACACCTTC.

The chain joins TRBV10-2 to TRBJ2-5, with TRBD2 identical over 10 bases. The germline V gene encodes CDR1 WSHSY and CDR2 SAAADI. Trimming cost V 5 bases and J 4 bases; bases outside gene matches: 7. The CDR3 contains 15 residues. The CDR3 bases are TGCGCCAGCAGTTCTAGCGGGGGCGACCTAGAGACCCAGTACTTC. It encodes CASSSSGGDLETQYF.

The chain carries TRBV9 and TRBJ1-5, with TRBD1 as a possible D gene (6 bases). CDR3 length: 15 amino acids. Trimming took off 2 bases at V and 4 bases at J, with 13 bases between the two ends. CDR1 is SGDLS and CDR2 is YYNGEE in the germline V gene. The CDR3 DNA follows: TGTGCCAGCAGCGTGTCCGGGGGCGAGAATCAGCCCCAGCATTTT. Protein: CASSVSGGENQPQHF.

The chain has TRBV4-2 and TRBJ1-5; D is unresolved. The CDR3 runs to 15 residues. Trimming took off 0 bases at V and 4 bases at J, with 10 bases between the two ends. In germline, CDR1 is LGHNA, CDR2 YNFKEQ. CDR3: CASSQDYDENQPQHF. As DNA, the CDR3 is TGTGCCAGCAGCCAAGACTACGACGAAAATCAGCCCCAGCATTTT.

This chain links TRBV5-6 with TRBJ2-7, with 8 bases that match TRBD2. This CDR3 contains 15 residues. With V trimmed by 4 bases and J by 7 bases, 13 bases remained unmatched. Germline V CDR1 and CDR2: SGHDT, YYEEEE. The CDR3: CASSGPGLEGHEQYF. The DNA of the CDR3 is TGTGCCAGCAGCGGACCGGGACTAGAAGGACATGAGCAGTACTTC.

The chain couples TRBV9 to TRBJ2-5, with D hard to call. The CDR3 has 15 amino acids. The V end was cut by 4 bases, the J end by 3 bases, with 16 bases between. Germline V gives CDR1 SGDLS, CDR2 YYNGEE. CDR3 region: CASSPTSRPKETQYF. The CDR3 DNA follows: TGTGCCAGCAGCCCAACAAGTCGACCCAAAGAGACCCAGTACTTC.

This chain links TRBV18 with TRBJ2-7; 7 bases line up with TRBD2. Germline CDR1 reads KGHSH; CDR2 reads LQKENI. Trimming cost V 3 bases and J 0 bases; bases outside gene matches: 2. CDR3 length: 14 residues. The CDR3, as DNA: TGTGCCAGCTCACCCTCGGGGGGCTCCTACGAGCAGTACTTC. It translates to CASSPSGGSYEQYF.

The CDR3 nucleotides are TGTGCCAGCAGCTTGGAGCCAGGGTCCTTTGAAAAACTGTTTTTT. This codes for CASSLEPGSFEKLFF. The genes are TRBV5-5 and TRBJ1-4, with D possibly being TRBD1 (5 bases). The CDR3 covers 15 residues. V shed 0 bases and J shed 7 bases, with 13 bases lying between them. Germline V gives CDR1 SGHKS, CDR2 YYEKEE (reference sequence).

This rearrangement joins TRBV19 to TRBJ2-2, with D perhaps matching TRBD1 (6 bases). The ends were cut back, 4 bases at V and 5 bases at J, with 11 bases in the middle. The CDR3 length is 14 residues. CDR1 is LNHDA, CDR2 SQIVND, per germline (reference sequence). CDR3 region: CASSRTAGTGELFF. The CDR3, as DNA: TGTGCCAGTAGTAGGACAGCCGGAACCGGGGAGCTGTTTTTT.

This clone was seen a handful of times. The DNA for the CDR3 is TGTGCCAGCAGTGCCCGGACAGGGGCCTTAGGCTACACCTTC. It codes for CASSARTGALGYTF. This chain joins TRBV6-1 and TRBJ1-2; 9 bases fit TRBD1. Unmatched junction bases numbered 8, after V lost 4 bases and J lost 8 bases. CDR3 length: 14 amino acids. Germline CDR1 is MNHNS and CDR2 is SASEGT.

V gene TRBV6-1 combines with J gene TRBJ1-2, with TRBD1 as a possible D gene (6 bases). V was clipped by 7 bases and J by 4 bases, with 16 bases between them. From germline, CDR1 is MNHNS and CDR2 SASEGT. The CDR3 runs 14 residues. As DNA, the CDR3 is TGTGCCAGCACTCCAAGGGGGGGCTCCTATGGCTACACCTTC. Its protein is CASTPRGGSYGYTF.

The chain links TRBV19 to TRBJ1-2, with D tentatively TRBD1 (5 bases). V was cut by 7 bases and J by 2 bases, with 20 bases left in between. Germline CDR1 is LNHDA and CDR2 is SQIVND (reference sequence). The CDR3 totals 16 residues. CDR3 protein: CASTKKGMGENYGYTF. The CDR3 DNA follows: TGTGCCAGTACCAAAAAGGGGATGGGGGAAAACTATGGCTACACCTTC.

The gene calls are TRBV6-1 and TRBJ1-5; possible D gene TRBD1, 5 bases. Germline V gives CDR1 MNHNS, CDR2 SASEGT. Trimming left V 1 base short and J 2 bases short, with 12 bases between. CDR3 length: 16 residues. CDR3 in amino acids: CASSEGGNLGNQPQHF. CDR3 nucleotides: TGTGCCAGCAGTGAAGGGGGCAATTTGGGCAATCAGCCCCAGCATTTT.